This record looks at one T cell receptor beta chain sequence and its context. What it binds is unknown. Each patient's relapse followed autologous stem cell transplantation, and brentuximab vedotin exposure varied. This sample is drawn from a study of PD-1 blockade in classical Hodgkin lymphoma. The CDR3 runs 13 residues. The V gene lost 3 bases and the J gene lost 7 bases, with 12 bases spanning the gap. Germline CDR1 SGHRS, CDR2 YFSETQ. Using immunoSEQ multiplex PCR, the repertoire was profiled, and TCRdb retains in-frame clones only, with some absent. The table lists roughly 97,000 clones, approximately 88% of them singletons. Whole-study results and caveats: Why the repertoires differ is still unclear, perhaps disease activity or prior therapy. A significant rise in TCR diversity by C4D1 was seen for CD4+ but not CD8+ cells. Diversity similar to that of newly diagnosed patients was seen at baseline in complete responders.

Source: peripheral blood mononuclear cells (PBMCs), taken at baseline. This chain uses TRBV5-1 with TRBJ2-3; the D call may be TRBD1 or TRBD2 (7 bases each). This clonotype was sampled from a human donor with classical Hodgkin lymphoma. CDR3 loop: CASSSGGENTQYF. CDR3 nucleotide sequence: TGCGCCAGCAGCTCAGGGGGGGAGAATACGCAGTATTTT.